Listed below are T cell receptor beta chains from one sample, sequenced in a study of blood T cell repertoires in COVID-19. Clones were sequenced by immunoSEQ multiplex PCR, and TCRdb holds only the in-frame ones, with some missing. The sample carries about 240,000 clones, 88% recorded once. The sequenced sample was peripheral blood. Receptor source: a woman in her forties who had recovered from COVID-19. The CDR3 runs from the conserved cysteine through the conserved F or W. D genes are given only for firm matches. Clone size appears in some rows only: once, few, many, or a class for an expanded clone.

j_call | v_call | cdr3_length | d_call | clone_size | cdr3_aa | cdr3_nt
TRBJ1-4 | TRBV18 | 13 | . | . | CASSREAGEKLFF | TGTGCCAGCTCACGAGAGGCCGGTGAAAAACTGTTTTTT
TRBJ1-1 | TRBV6-5 | 14 | . | . | CASSYSAGNTEAFF | TGTGCCAGCAGTTACTCGGCAGGGAACACTGAAGCTTTCTTT
TRBJ1-4 | TRBV25-1 | 17 | . | once | CADPWGRPGGDNEKLFF | TGTGCAGACCCCTGGGGGAGGCCCGGGGGGGATAATGAAAAACTGTTTTTT
TRBJ1-1 | TRBV6-2/TRBV6-3 | 11 | . | . | CASSVALEAFF | TGTGCCAGCAGCGTAGCCCTTGAAGCTTTCTTT
TRBJ1-1 | TRBV14 | 15 | . | few | CASSRGVASSTEAFF | TGTGCCAGCAGCCGAGGAGTTGCCTCGAGCACTGAAGCTTTCTTT
TRBJ2-1 | TRBV7-7 | 13 | . | . | CASSLGPGNEQFF | TGTGCTAGCAGCTTAGGTCCGGGGAATGAGCAGTTCTTC
TRBJ2-1 | TRBV7-2 | 18 | . | . | CASSLVGWGRSSYNEQFF | TGTGCCAGCAGCTTAGTGGGTTGGGGCAGGAGCTCCTACAATGAGCAGTTCTTC
TRBJ2-7 | TRBV4-2 | 13 | . | . | CASSQGQNYEQYF | TGTGCCAGCAGCCAAGGTCAGAACTACGAGCAGTACTTC
TRBJ1-1 | TRBV18 | 12 | . | . | CASRGVNTEAFF | TGTGCCAGCCGGGGGGTGAACACTGAAGCTTTCTTT
TRBJ2-3 | TRBV7-9 | 14 | TRBD2 | . | CASAVAGSTDTQYF | TGTGCCAGCGCCGTAGCGGGAAGTACAGATACGCAGTATTTT
TRBJ1-5 | TRBV7-2 | 15 | . | few | CASKETGTTNQPQHF | TGTGCCAGCAAAGAGACCGGGACAACCAATCAGCCCCAGCATTTT
TRBJ2-1 | TRBV10-1 | 13 | . | . | CASSDGGVGQQFF | TGCGCCAGCAGTGATGGCGGGGTCGGGCAGCAGTTCTTC
TRBJ2-1 | TRBV4-1 | 16 | TRBD2 | . | CASSQDGDSGRNEQFF | TGCGCCAGCAGCCAAGATGGTGATAGCGGGAGGAATGAGCAGTTCTTC
TRBJ2-1 | TRBV4-2 | 13 | . | . | CASSPWTGDEQFF | TGTGCCAGCAGCCCATGGACTGGAGATGAGCAGTTCTTC
TRBJ2-7 | TRBV29-1 | 13 | . | . | CSAVTGLSYEQYF | TGCAGCGCCGTTACAGGGTTGTCCTACGAGCAGTACTTC
TRBJ2-3 | TRBV18 | 16 | TRBD2 | . | CASSPGLAGGTDTQYF | TGTGCCAGCTCACCAGGACTAGCGGGGGGCACAGATACGCAGTATTTT
TRBJ2-3 | TRBV27 | 17 | TRBD2 | . | CASSRRPGTSVPDTQYF | TGTGCCAGCAGTAGGCGCCCGGGGACTAGTGTCCCAGATACGCAGTATTTT
TRBJ1-2 | TRBV9 | 14 | . | few | CASSVDRGNYGYTF | TGTGCCAGCAGCGTAGATCGAGGCAACTATGGCTACACCTTC
TRBJ2-2 | TRBV7-2 | 13 | . | . | CASSFRRVGELFF | TGTGCCAGCAGCTTTCGTCGGGTCGGGGAGCTGTTTTTT
TRBJ1-2 | TRBV28 | 13 | . | . | CASQGPANYGYTF | TGTGCCAGCCAGGGCCCTGCTAACTATGGCTACACCTTC